The present T cell receptor beta chain was sequenced within a study of siplizumab effects on memory and regulatory T cells. General study points: Naive T cells were seemingly more diverse than memory cells, and major contributions to the alloresponse seemed to be made by them.

Roughly 9.3 x 10^4 TCR templates were assayed per sample. Profiled with immunoSEQ multiplex PCR; TCRdb holds only in-frame clones, not every one. The data hold some 110,000 clones, with 94% observed a single time. The CDR3 loop spans 13 amino acids. CDR1 and CDR2 from the germline V gene are SNHLY and FYNNEI. V lost 5 bases to trimming and J lost 2 bases, with 9 bases between them. Concerning this clone itself: Its antigen is not identified.

This TCR was sampled from a human donor in good health. The sequenced sample consisted of non-Treg CD4+ T cells sorted from blood. The chain combines TRBV2 with TRBJ1-1; D not certain. CDR3 DNA sequence: TGTGCCAGCAGTAAGGAGACAAACACTGAAGCTTTCTTT. Translated, it gives CASSKETNTEAFF.